These T cell receptor beta chains were read from a single sample in a study of blood T cell repertoires in COVID-19. TCRdb keeps only in-frame clones here, not all; method: immunoSEQ multiplex PCR. Found here are roughly 300,000 clones, approximately 93% of them singletons; the top ten hold 2.2%. Sequencing was performed on peripheral blood. These receptors all stem from a woman aged 25 to 39 with COVID-19, enrolled during active disease. Each CDR3 is given with its conserved first and last residue. A D gene is named only where the DNA matches it firmly. The listing skips clone size in some rows; elsewhere it reads once, few, many or a size class.

d_gene,abundance,v_gene,j_gene,CDR3nt,CDR3aa
NA,NA,TRBV7-9,TRBJ2-7,TGTGCCAGCAGCCCGGAGTACGAGCAGTACTTC,CASSPEYEQYF
NA,NA,TRBV19,TRBJ1-5,TGTGCCAGTAGTATCGGACAGTCTATCAATCAGCCCCAGCATTTT,CASSIGQSINQPQHF
NA,NA,TRBV6-5,TRBJ2-1,TGTGCCAGCAGTTACTCCAGTGAGCAGTTCTTC,CASSYSSEQFF
NA,NA,TRBV30,TRBJ1-2,TGTGCCTGGAGTTCCGGGTCCGGTGCTACTTCGACTTATGGCTACACCTTC,CAWSSGSGATSTYGYTF
TRBD2,NA,TRBV24-1,TRBJ2-3,TGTGCCACCAGTGAGCCGGGAGGGGAAGATACGCAGTATTTT,CATSEPGGEDTQYF
NA,NA,TRBV10-3,TRBJ2-3,TGTGCCATGTCAGGTGGCACAGATACGCAGTATTTT,CAMSGGTDTQYF
TRBD2,few,TRBV11-3,TRBJ2-2,TGTGCCAGCAGCTCAGTGTGGAGCGGGAGTCTTCCCGGGGAGCTGTTTTTT,CASSSVWSGSLPGELFF
NA,NA,TRBV6-5,TRBJ2-6,TGTGCCAGCAACCGGGAGAATGGGGCCAACGTCCTGACTTTC,CASNRENGANVLTF
TRBD1,NA,TRBV11-2,TRBJ2-1,TGTGCCAGCAGCAACCGGGACAGGGGTTACAATGAGCAGTTCTTC,CASSNRDRGYNEQFF
NA,NA,TRBV11-2,TRBJ2-1,TGTGCCAGCAGCTTTGATCAGGGGAGAAATGAGCAGTTCTTC,CASSFDQGRNEQFF
NA,NA,TRBV25-1,TRBJ2-5,TGTGCCAGCAGTGATCATAGATGGGAGACCCAGTACTTC,CASSDHRWETQYF
TRBD1,NA,TRBV15,TRBJ1-2,TGTGCCACCAGCAGAGTTCCAGGGGGTGTGTATGGCTACACCTTC,CATSRVPGGVYGYTF
NA,once,TRBV19,TRBJ2-2,TGTGCCAGTAGTATACTAGCTGCCGCCGGGGAGCTGTTTTTT,CASSILAAAGELFF
TRBD2,NA,TRBV14,TRBJ2-1,TGTGCCAGCAGCCGTTCTAGCGGAAGGGAGAATGAGCAGTTCTTC,CASSRSSGRENEQFF
NA,NA,TRBV2,TRBJ1-1,TGTGCCAGCAGTGCCGCGGGCGGGGCGCGGGTCGCTTTCTTT,CASSAAGGARVAFF
NA,NA,TRBV6-5,TRBJ1-3,TGTGCCAGCACCGCGCGGGGGCCTGGAAACACCATATATTTT,CASTARGPGNTIYF
NA,NA,TRBV3-1/TRBV3-2,TRBJ2-1,TGTGCCAGCAGCCAAGAGGGGTCGGGGGTTGATGAGCAGTTCTTC,CASSQEGSGVDEQFF
NA,NA,TRBV29-1,TRBJ2-7,TGCAGCGTTCAGTCGACAGGCTACGAGCAGTACTTC,CSVQSTGYEQYF
NA,NA,TRBV29-1,TRBJ2-6,TGCAGCGTACAACGGGACTCTGGGGCCAACGTCCTGACTTTC,CSVQRDSGANVLTF
TRBD1,once,TRBV27,TRBJ2-7,TGTGCCAGCAGGGGGACAGGGAGCTACGAGCAGTACTTC,CASRGTGSYEQYF
NA,NA,TRBV29-1,TRBJ1-5,TGCAGCGTTGCCCAGGGGAAGGATCAGCCCCAGCATTTT,CSVAQGKDQPQHF
NA,NA,TRBV5-4,TRBJ1-3,TGTGCCAGCAGCCCCTCTATTGGAAACACCATATATTTT,CASSPSIGNTIYF
TRBD1,NA,TRBV5-4,TRBJ1-2,TGTGCCAGCAGCTCCGGACAGGGAGACGGCTACACCTTC,CASSSGQGDGYTF
TRBD1,NA,TRBV28,TRBJ1-5,TGTGCCAGCAGTCCAGGGACAGTCGTTACGCCCCAGCATTTT,CASSPGTVVTPQHF
NA,NA,TRBV24-1,TRBJ2-2,TGTGCCACCCTCGCGCACACCGGGGAGCTGTTTTTT,CATLAHTGELFF
NA,NA,TRBV29-1,TRBJ2-7,TGCAGCGTTGACGGGCTAGCCACCCACGAGCAGTACTTC,CSVDGLATHEQYF
TRBD1,once,TRBV5-1,TRBJ1-1,TGCGCCAGCAGCCCCCAGGGGGACTACACTGAAGCTTTCTTT,CASSPQGDYTEAFF
NA,NA,TRBV12-3/TRBV12-4,TRBJ1-1,TGTGCCAGCAGTTTAGGGCAGGGTTCAGCTTTCTTT,CASSLGQGSAFF
NA,NA,TRBV19,TRBJ2-7,TGTGCCAGTAGTATCCTTCCGGGTTCGAACTACGAGCAGTACTTC,CASSILPGSNYEQYF
NA,few,TRBV6-1,TRBJ2-2,TGTGCCAGCAGTGATGGTCAGGCGACCGGGGAGCTGTTTTTT,CASSDGQATGELFF
NA,NA,TRBV7-6,TRBJ1-4,TGTGCCAGCAGCCGGCCGTACAGGGAGGGTACTGAAAAACTGTTTTTT,CASSRPYREGTEKLFF
TRBD1,NA,TRBV5-1,TRBJ2-5,TGCGCCAGCAGCTTGGCTGACAGGGCGTTGGGAGAGACCCAGTACTTC,CASSLADRALGETQYF